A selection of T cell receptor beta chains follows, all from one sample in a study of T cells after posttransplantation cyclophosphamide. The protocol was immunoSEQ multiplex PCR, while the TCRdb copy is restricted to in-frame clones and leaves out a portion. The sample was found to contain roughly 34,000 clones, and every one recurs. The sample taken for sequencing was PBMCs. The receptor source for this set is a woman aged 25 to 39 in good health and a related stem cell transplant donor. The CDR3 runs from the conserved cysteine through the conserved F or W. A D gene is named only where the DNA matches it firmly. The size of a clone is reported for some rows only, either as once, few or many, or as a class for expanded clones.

CDR3nt: TGTGCCAGCAGCCAAGATAGTCCCACGGGGGGAAATTCACCCCTCCACTTT
CDR3aa: CASSQDSPTGGNSPLHF
j_gene: TRBJ1-6
d_gene: .
v_gene: TRBV14
abundance: many

CDR3nt: TGCGCCAGCAGCCCCGGGACAGACAATCAGCCCCAGCATTTT
CDR3aa: CASSPGTDNQPQHF
j_gene: TRBJ1-5
d_gene: TRBD1
v_gene: TRBV4-1
abundance: many

CDR3nt: TGTGCCAGTAGTATCACCGGTCCGGGCTCTGGGGCCAACGTCCTGACTTTC
CDR3aa: CASSITGPGSGANVLTF
j_gene: TRBJ2-6
d_gene: .
v_gene: TRBV19
abundance: many

CDR3nt: TGTGCCACCAGCAGAGGAAAGGGTGGGCGGGGCTCCTACAATGAGCAGTTCTTC
CDR3aa: CATSRGKGGRGSYNEQFF
j_gene: TRBJ2-1
d_gene: .
v_gene: TRBV15
abundance: many

CDR3nt: TGTGCCACCAAGGGGACAGGGGGCGAGACAGATACGCAGTATTTT
CDR3aa: CATKGTGGETDTQYF
j_gene: TRBJ2-3
d_gene: TRBD1
v_gene: TRBV24-1
abundance: .

CDR3nt: TGTGCCAGCAGCTTAGCCGCGACTTACGGCACAGATACGCAGTATTTT
CDR3aa: CASSLAATYGTDTQYF
j_gene: TRBJ2-3
d_gene: .
v_gene: TRBV11-1
abundance: many

CDR3nt: TGCGCCAGCAAACAGCGGGGGGTAAGGGAGACCCAGTACTTC
CDR3aa: CASKQRGVRETQYF
j_gene: TRBJ2-5
d_gene: TRBD2
v_gene: TRBV10-1
abundance: many

CDR3nt: TGTGCCACCAGCAGACTGCAGGCGCCCTACGAGCAGTACTTC
CDR3aa: CATSRLQAPYEQYF
j_gene: TRBJ2-7
d_gene: .
v_gene: TRBV15
abundance: many

CDR3nt: TGTGCCAGCAGCGCACAGGGGGCAGGGGCTTTCTTT
CDR3aa: CASSAQGAGAFF
j_gene: TRBJ1-1
d_gene: TRBD1
v_gene: TRBV9
abundance: few

CDR3nt: TGTGCCAGCAGCTCCCCGGTGACAGGGGTAGCAGATACGCAGTATTTT
CDR3aa: CASSSPVTGVADTQYF
j_gene: TRBJ2-3
d_gene: TRBD1
v_gene: TRBV12-3/TRBV12-4
abundance: few

CDR3nt: TGTGCCATCAGTGAGGGGGCGCAAGAGAAGGCTTTCTTT
CDR3aa: CAISEGAQEKAFF
j_gene: TRBJ1-1
d_gene: .
v_gene: TRBV10-3
abundance: many

CDR3nt: TGCGCCAGCAGCTTGAGTCAGGGTGCCGGGGAGCTGTTTTTT
CDR3aa: CASSLSQGAGELFF
j_gene: TRBJ2-2
d_gene: .
v_gene: TRBV5-1
abundance: many

CDR3nt: TGTGCCAGCAGCGACCACAGGGGGGTAGGCAATCAGCCCCAGCATTTT
CDR3aa: CASSDHRGVGNQPQHF
j_gene: TRBJ1-5
d_gene: TRBD1
v_gene: TRBV6-2/TRBV6-3
abundance: many

CDR3nt: TGTGCCAGCAGTTTGATCGGGAACACTGAAGCTTTCTTT
CDR3aa: CASSLIGNTEAFF
j_gene: TRBJ1-1
d_gene: .
v_gene: TRBV12-3/TRBV12-4
abundance: many

CDR3nt: TGTGCCAGCCCGCAGACCCCTGGACAGGGATTCGCCTACGAGCAGTACTTC
CDR3aa: CASPQTPGQGFAYEQYF
j_gene: TRBJ2-7
d_gene: TRBD1
v_gene: TRBV19
abundance: many

CDR3nt: TGTGCCAGCAGACCGACAGGCGCCTCCTACGAGCAGTACTTC
CDR3aa: CASRPTGASYEQYF
j_gene: TRBJ2-7
d_gene: .
v_gene: TRBV12-3/TRBV12-4
abundance: .

CDR3nt: TGCGCCAGCAGGAAGGGGACAGGGGGATCGCTGACTGAAGCTTTCTTT
CDR3aa: CASRKGTGGSLTEAFF
j_gene: TRBJ1-1
d_gene: TRBD1
v_gene: TRBV5-1
abundance: many

CDR3nt: TGTGCCAGCAGTCCAACCCCCACAGGGGATTTCTATAATTCACCCCTCCACTTT
CDR3aa: CASSPTPTGDFYNSPLHF
j_gene: TRBJ1-6
d_gene: TRBD1
v_gene: TRBV25-1
abundance: many

CDR3nt: TGTGCCAGCAGACCCTCAGGGACAGGAGTATACGAGCAGTACTTC
CDR3aa: CASRPSGTGVYEQYF
j_gene: TRBJ2-7
d_gene: TRBD1
v_gene: TRBV12-3/TRBV12-4
abundance: many

CDR3nt: TGTGCCAGCAGTTACGGAGCGATATACGAGCAGTACTTC
CDR3aa: CASSYGAIYEQYF
j_gene: TRBJ2-7
d_gene: .
v_gene: TRBV6-5
abundance: many

CDR3nt: TGTGCCAGCTCACCAGCGACAGGGGAGAACGAGCAGTACTTC
CDR3aa: CASSPATGENEQYF
j_gene: TRBJ2-7
d_gene: TRBD1
v_gene: TRBV18
abundance: many

CDR3nt: TGTGCCAGCAGTCCGAGCGGGAGAAACACAGATACGCAGTATTTT
CDR3aa: CASSPSGRNTDTQYF
j_gene: TRBJ2-3
d_gene: TRBD2
v_gene: TRBV6-2/TRBV6-3
abundance: many

CDR3nt: TGTGCCAGCTCACCAATAGGAGGCAGGGAAGGAAGCTACACCTTC
CDR3aa: CASSPIGGREGSYTF
j_gene: TRBJ1-2
d_gene: .
v_gene: TRBV18
abundance: many

CDR3nt: TGTGCCAGCTCACCTCGGCAGGGTGATGGAGAAAAACTGTTTTTT
CDR3aa: CASSPRQGDGEKLFF
j_gene: TRBJ1-4
d_gene: .
v_gene: TRBV18
abundance: many

CDR3nt: TGTGCCAGCAGCTTAGTTGGCAACGGCAGGGGGCCGAGGTATGGCTACACCTTC
CDR3aa: CASSLVGNGRGPRYGYTF
j_gene: TRBJ1-2
d_gene: TRBD1
v_gene: TRBV7-8
abundance: .

CDR3nt: TGTGCCAGCTCGTCGGACAGGGATCAGCCCCAGCATTTT
CDR3aa: CASSSDRDQPQHF
j_gene: TRBJ1-5
d_gene: TRBD1
v_gene: TRBV18
abundance: many

CDR3nt: TGTGCCATCAGTGAGTGGGGGGGCATAAATAACTATGGCTACACCTTC
CDR3aa: CAISEWGGINNYGYTF
j_gene: TRBJ1-2
d_gene: .
v_gene: TRBV10-3
abundance: many

CDR3nt: TGTGCCAGCAGTTACCAAACAGGGTTTCTGAAGGAGACCCAGTACTTC
CDR3aa: CASSYQTGFLKETQYF
j_gene: TRBJ2-5
d_gene: .
v_gene: TRBV6-2/TRBV6-3
abundance: many

CDR3nt: TGTGCCAGCAGCTTGATTAGCGGGGGGAGCTCCTACAATGAGCAGTTCTTC
CDR3aa: CASSLISGGSSYNEQFF
j_gene: TRBJ2-1
d_gene: TRBD2
v_gene: TRBV5-4
abundance: many

CDR3nt: TGTGCCAGCAGCCCCGACCACGTTCTAGCGGAAGGCTACGAGCAGTACTTC
CDR3aa: CASSPDHVLAEGYEQYF
j_gene: TRBJ2-7
d_gene: TRBD2
v_gene: TRBV4-2
abundance: .

CDR3nt: TGTGCCTGGAGGCGAAGGGGGAAGGGAAAGCAGTTCTTC
CDR3aa: CAWRRRGKGKQFF
j_gene: TRBJ2-1
d_gene: .
v_gene: TRBV30
abundance: many

CDR3nt: TGTGCCAGCAGTGGCCTGGGACAGCGACAAGAGACCCAGTACTTC
CDR3aa: CASSGLGQRQETQYF
j_gene: TRBJ2-5
d_gene: TRBD1
v_gene: TRBV6-1
abundance: many

CDR3nt: TGTGCCAGCAGCCCTCAGGGCTACGAGCAGTACTTC
CDR3aa: CASSPQGYEQYF
j_gene: TRBJ2-7
d_gene: .
v_gene: TRBV11-2
abundance: many

CDR3nt: TGTGCCATCAGTGTCAGGGGCACGAACACTGAAGCTTTCTTT
CDR3aa: CAISVRGTNTEAFF
j_gene: TRBJ1-1
d_gene: .
v_gene: TRBV10-3
abundance: many

CDR3nt: TGTGCCAGCAGTCCTCTAGGCGGGATCACCGGGGAGCTGTTTTTT
CDR3aa: CASSPLGGITGELFF
j_gene: TRBJ2-2
d_gene: .
v_gene: TRBV11-1
abundance: many

CDR3nt: TGTGCCAGCAGCCTTTCGGGGGGACGAAATCAGCCCCAGCATTTT
CDR3aa: CASSLSGGRNQPQHF
j_gene: TRBJ1-5
d_gene: .
v_gene: TRBV11-2
abundance: .

CDR3nt: TGCGCCAGCAGCCAAGATGGGACAGGGGCGTACTATGGCTACACCTTC
CDR3aa: CASSQDGTGAYYGYTF
j_gene: TRBJ1-2
d_gene: TRBD1
v_gene: TRBV4-3
abundance: medium-sized

CDR3nt: TGTGCCAGCAGTGCGACAGGGGAATCCGGAAACACCATATATTTT
CDR3aa: CASSATGESGNTIYF
j_gene: TRBJ1-3
d_gene: TRBD1
v_gene: TRBV12-3/TRBV12-4
abundance: many

CDR3nt: TGTGCCAGCAGTTCGCGGGGGGGCCAGGGAAACAATGAGCAGTTCTTC
CDR3aa: CASSSRGGQGNNEQFF
j_gene: TRBJ2-1
d_gene: TRBD2
v_gene: TRBV6-6
abundance: many

CDR3nt: TGCGCCAGCAGCTTGGCCTCGGGACAGGGGGGGAGGGACTTC
CDR3aa: CASSLASGQGGRDF
j_gene: TRBJ2-4
d_gene: TRBD1
v_gene: TRBV5-1
abundance: many

CDR3nt: TGTGCCAGCAGTGTGAGGACAGGCCCCTCGATCGCCAAAAACATTCAGTACTTC
CDR3aa: CASSVRTGPSIAKNIQYF
j_gene: TRBJ2-4
d_gene: TRBD1
v_gene: TRBV2
abundance: .

CDR3nt: TGCAGCGTTGAGGCGGGGGGGCAAGATACGCAGTATTTT
CDR3aa: CSVEAGGQDTQYF
j_gene: TRBJ2-3
d_gene: TRBD2
v_gene: TRBV29-1
abundance: few

CDR3nt: TGTGCCAGCAGCGCTCGGGACAGGGTTAATTCACCCCTCCACTTT
CDR3aa: CASSARDRVNSPLHF
j_gene: TRBJ1-6
d_gene: TRBD1
v_gene: TRBV2
abundance: many

CDR3nt: TGCGCCAGCAGTCAAGTGGACAGTCCCGTCTCCTACGAGCAGTACTTC
CDR3aa: CASSQVDSPVSYEQYF
j_gene: TRBJ2-7
d_gene: .
v_gene: TRBV23-1
abundance: few